Only one count was recorded for the clone carrying this TCR beta chain. Tumor samples were obtained before definitive surgery or chemotherapy. The data were taken from a study of high-grade serous ovarian cancer treatment subgroups. The CDR3 contains 15 residues. J lost 5 bases, V lost 4 bases, and 4 bases had no gene match. CDR1 and CDR2 (germline): SGHTA, FQGNSA. The data were produced by immunoSEQ multiplex PCR, yet TCRdb's version contains in-frame clones alone and is incomplete. The sample shows some 1,800 clones, 76% of them seen only once. Sequences were obtained from tumor tissue. The V call is TRBV7-2, the J call TRBJ2-5; 13 bases are a match to TRBD2. The receptor was isolated from a human donor with high-grade serous ovarian cancer. The CDR3 DNA reads TGTGCCAGCAGCTGGACTAGCGGGAGTAAGGAGACCCAGTACTTC. Amino acids: CASSWTSGSKETQYF.